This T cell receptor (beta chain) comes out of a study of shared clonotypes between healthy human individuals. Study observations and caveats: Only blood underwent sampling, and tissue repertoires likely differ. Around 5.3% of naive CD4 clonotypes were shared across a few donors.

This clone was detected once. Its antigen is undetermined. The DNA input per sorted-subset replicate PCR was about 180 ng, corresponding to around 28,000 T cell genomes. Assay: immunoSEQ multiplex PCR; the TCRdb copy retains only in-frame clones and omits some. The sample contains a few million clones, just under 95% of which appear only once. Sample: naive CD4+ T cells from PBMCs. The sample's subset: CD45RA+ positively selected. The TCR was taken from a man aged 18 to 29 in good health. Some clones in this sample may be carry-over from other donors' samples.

CDR3: CASSWTAGGANVLTF. The CDR3 coding sequence is TGTGCCAGTAGTTGGACCGCCGGGGGGGCCAACGTCCTGACTTTC. This sequence joins TRBV19 and TRBJ2-6; D gene ambiguous. The germline CDR1 and CDR2 sequences are LNHDA and SQIVND (reference sequence). Trimming removed 5 bases at V and 4 bases at J, with 12 bases between. The CDR3 consists of 15 residues.